This T cell receptor beta chain derives from a study of vaccination and CD4 T cells after COVID-19. The overall study: Four females and six males made up the convalescents, two of whom were Hispanic. Overlapping SARS-CoV-2, HCoV-NL63, HCoV-OC43 and HCoV-229E spike peptides were used to stimulate cells.

Treatment indicated: roughly ten-day PBMC culture with coronavirus spike peptide pools or control peptides (ViraFEST assay). Pre-COVID-19 pandemic sampling (2011-2018) yielded the unexposed donor's CD4+ T cells. Peptide pools at 7.5 to 10 ug/ml, together with approximately 9.6 IU/ml IL-2, were added to cultures of 1.5 million to 2.5 million PBMCs per well. From germline, CDR1 is SGHTA and CDR2 FQGNSA. This CDR3 region has 13 residues. V was clipped by 4 bases and J by 4 bases, with 8 bases between them. Scientists ran DNA taken from cultured CD4+ T cells through the Oncomine TCR Beta short-read assay for sequencing. TCRdb reprocessed the PCR reads with MiXCR, giving one entry per CDR3 protein. The sample records 7,000 or so distinct CDR3 sequences, less than 40% being singletons. Remarks on this clonotype: The antigen is undetermined.

The sequence was obtained from a human donor in good health. This sequence joins TRBV7-2 and TRBJ1-5; tentative D call: TRBD1 (5 bases). The specimen was CD4+ T cells from blood, cultured in vitro. CDR3 coding DNA: TGTGCCAGCAGCTCGACAGTAAATCAGCCCCAGCATTTT. Amino acid sequence: CASSSTVNQPQHF. The full variable domain, completed using reference TRBV7-2 and TRBJ1-5, is GAGVSQSPSNKVTEKGKDVELRCDPISGHTALYWYRQSLGQGLEFLIYFQGNSAPDKSGLPSDRFSAERTGGSVSTLTIQRTQQEDSAVYLCASSSTVNQPQHFGDGTRLSIL.